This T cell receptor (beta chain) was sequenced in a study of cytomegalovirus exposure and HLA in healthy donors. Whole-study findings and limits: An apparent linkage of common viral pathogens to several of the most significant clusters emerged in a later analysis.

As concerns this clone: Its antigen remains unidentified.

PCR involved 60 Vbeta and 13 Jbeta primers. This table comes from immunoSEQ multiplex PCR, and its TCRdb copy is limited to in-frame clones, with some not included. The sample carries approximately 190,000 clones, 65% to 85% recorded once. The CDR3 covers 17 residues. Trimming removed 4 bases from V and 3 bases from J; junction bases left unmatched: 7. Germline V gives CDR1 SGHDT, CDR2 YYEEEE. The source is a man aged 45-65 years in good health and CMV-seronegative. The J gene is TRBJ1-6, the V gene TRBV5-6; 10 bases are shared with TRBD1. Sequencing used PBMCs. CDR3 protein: CASSPLGDRGYNSPLHF. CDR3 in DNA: TGTGCCAGCAGCCCACTCGGGGACAGGGGCTATAATTCACCCCTCCACTTT.